This T cell receptor beta chain was sequenced for a study of T cell repertoires in ileal Crohn's disease. Study-wide findings and caveats: Clonality above 26.8% at surgery always came with endoscopic recurrence.

Looked up from germline, CDR1 is MNHEY and CDR2 is SVGAGI. Between the trimmed V and J ends, which lost 2 bases and 7 bases, there was a span of 12 bases. The CDR3 spans 14 residues. This clone has more than one count but fewer than ten. Its antigen is undetermined. Profiling relied on immunoSEQ multiplex PCR, and the TCRdb table lists in-frame clones only, not all of them. The sample lists around 33,000 clones, roughly 77% occurring once. This clonotype was obtained from an adult with Crohn's disease. The specimen was ileal tissue. This chain joins TRBV6-5 and TRBJ1-5; D is perhaps TRBD1 (6 bases). This chain's CDR3 is CASSYPDRHQPQHF. DNA of the CDR3: TGTGCCAGCAGTTACCCGGACAGACACCAGCCCCAGCATTTT.